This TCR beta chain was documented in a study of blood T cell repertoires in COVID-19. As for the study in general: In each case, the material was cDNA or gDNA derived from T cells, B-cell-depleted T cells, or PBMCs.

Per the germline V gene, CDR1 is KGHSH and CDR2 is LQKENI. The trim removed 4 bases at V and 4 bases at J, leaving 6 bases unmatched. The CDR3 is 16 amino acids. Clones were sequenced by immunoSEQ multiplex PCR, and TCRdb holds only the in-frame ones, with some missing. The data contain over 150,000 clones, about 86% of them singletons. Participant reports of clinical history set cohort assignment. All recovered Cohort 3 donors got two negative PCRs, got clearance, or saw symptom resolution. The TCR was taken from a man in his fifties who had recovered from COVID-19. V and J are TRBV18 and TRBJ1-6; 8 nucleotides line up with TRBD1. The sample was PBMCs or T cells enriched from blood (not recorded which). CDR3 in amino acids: CASSRQGASYNSPLHF. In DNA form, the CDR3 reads TGTGCCAGCTCACGGCAGGGGGCCTCTTATAATTCACCCCTCCACTTT.